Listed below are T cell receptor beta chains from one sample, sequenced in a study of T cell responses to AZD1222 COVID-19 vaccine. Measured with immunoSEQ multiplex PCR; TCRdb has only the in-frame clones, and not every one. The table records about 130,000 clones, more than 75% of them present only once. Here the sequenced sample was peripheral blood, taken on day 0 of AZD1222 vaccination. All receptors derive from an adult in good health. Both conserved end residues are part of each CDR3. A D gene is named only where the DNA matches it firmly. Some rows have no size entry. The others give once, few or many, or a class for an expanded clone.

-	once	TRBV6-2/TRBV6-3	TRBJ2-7	TGTGCCAGCAGTGACCCGCCTCGACAGGCCTACGAGCAGTACTTC	CASSDPPRQAYEQYF
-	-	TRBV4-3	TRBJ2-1	TGCGCCAGCAGCCAAGCCGAGGGAGTCAATGAGCAGTTCTTC	CASSQAEGVNEQFF
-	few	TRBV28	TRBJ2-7	TGTGCCAGCAGATTCGACGCGGGCTACGAGCAGTACTTC	CASRFDAGYEQYF
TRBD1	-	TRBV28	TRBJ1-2	TGTGCCAGCAGCCTGGGACAGGGGAACTATGGCTACACCTTC	CASSLGQGNYGYTF
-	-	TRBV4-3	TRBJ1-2	TGCGCCAGCAGTCTGGGAAGGGGTGACTATGGCTACACCTTC	CASSLGRGDYGYTF
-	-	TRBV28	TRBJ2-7	TGTGCCAGCAGTTTATCCGGGGAGGACGAGCAGTACTTC	CASSLSGEDEQYF
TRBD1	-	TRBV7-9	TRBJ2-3	TGTGCCAGCAGCCCCGGGACAGGGACCGGAGATACGCAGTATTTT	CASSPGTGTGDTQYF
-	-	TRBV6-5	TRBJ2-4	TGTGCCAGCAGGGGGACCGATCTTGGGGTAAACATTCAGTACTTC	CASRGTDLGVNIQYF
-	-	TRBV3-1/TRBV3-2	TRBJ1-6	TGTGCCAGCAGCCAAGGGCCGGGACCCTATAATTCACCCCTCCACTTT	CASSQGPGPYNSPLHF
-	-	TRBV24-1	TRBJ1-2	TGTGCCACCAGTGATAAGGATGGCTACACCTTC	CATSDKDGYTF
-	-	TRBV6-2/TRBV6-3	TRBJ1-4	TGTGCCAGCAGCCGAGGACGGGGTAATGAAAAACTGTTTTTT	CASSRGRGNEKLFF
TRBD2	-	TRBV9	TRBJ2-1	TGTGCCAGCAGCGTCGATAGCGGGGGGGTGCTCCATGAGCAGTTCTTC	CASSVDSGGVLHEQFF
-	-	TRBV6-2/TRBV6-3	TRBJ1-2	TGTGCCAGCAGTTACGGTGACTATGGCTACACCTTC	CASSYGDYGYTF
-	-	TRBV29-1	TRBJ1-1	TGCAGCTCCTCAAACACTGAAGCTTTCTTT	CSSSNTEAFF
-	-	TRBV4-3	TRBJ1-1	TGCGCCAGCAGCCACCTTGTTCAGGACACTGAAGCTTTCTTT	CASSHLVQDTEAFF
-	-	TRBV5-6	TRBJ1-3	TGTGCCAGCAGCTCGGGACGGAATGGAAACACCATATATTTT	CASSSGRNGNTIYF
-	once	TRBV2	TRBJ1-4	TGTGCCAGCAGTGAAGAGGTATCTCTAGGTGAAAAACTGTTTTTT	CASSEEVSLGEKLFF
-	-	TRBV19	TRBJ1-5	TGTGCCAGTCAAAGGGGGTCCCATAGCAATCAGCCCCAGCATTTT	CASQRGSHSNQPQHF
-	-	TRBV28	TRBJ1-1	TGTGCCAGCAGTTTCACAACAGCAAACACTGAAGCTTTCTTT	CASSFTTANTEAFF
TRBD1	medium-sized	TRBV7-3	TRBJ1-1	TGTGCCAGCAGCACGACAGGGGGCAACACTGAAGCTTTCTTT	CASSTTGGNTEAFF
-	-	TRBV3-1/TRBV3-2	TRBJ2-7	TGTGCCAGCAGCCTCGATAGGGGGTATCCCTACGAGCAGTACTTC	CASSLDRGYPYEQYF
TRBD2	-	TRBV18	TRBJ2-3	TGTGCCAGCTCACATAGCGGGGGGCTGGTAGATACGCAGTATTTT	CASSHSGGLVDTQYF
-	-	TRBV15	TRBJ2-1	TGTGCCACCAGCTCCCAGGGGTACAATGAGCAGTTCTTC	CATSSQGYNEQFF
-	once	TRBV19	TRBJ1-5	TGTGCCAGTAATAGTGCGGGGATCCGCAATCAGCCCCAGCATTTT	CASNSAGIRNQPQHF
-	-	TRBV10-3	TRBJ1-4	TGTGCCATCAGTGAGTCGAAGGGGGAATTAGCAACTAATGAAAAACTGTTTTTT	CAISESKGELATNEKLFF
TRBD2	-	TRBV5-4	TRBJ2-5	TGTGCCAGCAGTAAACCCGAGGGCCTAGCGGGGGGCGGGACCCAGTACTTC	CASSKPEGLAGGGTQYF
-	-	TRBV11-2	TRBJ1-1	TGTGCCAGCAGCTTTTGGGGGAGGATGAACACTGAAGCTTTCTTT	CASSFWGRMNTEAFF
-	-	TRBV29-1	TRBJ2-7	TGCAGCGTCCGCCCAGGGAACGAGCAGTACTTC	CSVRPGNEQYF
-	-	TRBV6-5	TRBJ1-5	TGTGCCAGCTGTAAGGGGGGGGGATATCAGCCCCAGCATTTT	CASCKGGGYQPQHF
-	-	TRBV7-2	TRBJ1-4	TGTGCCAGCAGCTTATCGTCAGGGGTGGGAAATGAAAAACTGTTTTTT	CASSLSSGVGNEKLFF
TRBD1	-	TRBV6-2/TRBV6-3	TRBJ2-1	TGTGCCAGCAGCACGACAGGGGCCTACAATGAGCAGTTCTTC	CASSTTGAYNEQFF
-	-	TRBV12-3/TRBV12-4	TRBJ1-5	TGTGCCAGCAGTCGCCTACTAGATCAGCCCCAGCATTTT	CASSRLLDQPQHF